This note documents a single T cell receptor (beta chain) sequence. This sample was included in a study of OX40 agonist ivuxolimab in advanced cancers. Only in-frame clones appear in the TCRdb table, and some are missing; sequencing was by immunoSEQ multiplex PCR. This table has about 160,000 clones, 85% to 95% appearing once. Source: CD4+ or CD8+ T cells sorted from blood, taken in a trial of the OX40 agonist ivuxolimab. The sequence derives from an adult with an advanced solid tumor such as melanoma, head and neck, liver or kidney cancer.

CDR3 DNA: TGTGCCAGCAGCGGGCCAACAAGGGGCAATCAGCCCCAGCATTTT. This codes for CASSGPTRGNQPQHF. This chain links TRBV6-1 with TRBJ1-5, with unresolved D. Germline CDR1 MNHNS, CDR2 SASEGT. This CDR3 has 15 residues. Trimming shortened V by 6 bases and J by 2 bases, and 14 bases separated the two germline ends.